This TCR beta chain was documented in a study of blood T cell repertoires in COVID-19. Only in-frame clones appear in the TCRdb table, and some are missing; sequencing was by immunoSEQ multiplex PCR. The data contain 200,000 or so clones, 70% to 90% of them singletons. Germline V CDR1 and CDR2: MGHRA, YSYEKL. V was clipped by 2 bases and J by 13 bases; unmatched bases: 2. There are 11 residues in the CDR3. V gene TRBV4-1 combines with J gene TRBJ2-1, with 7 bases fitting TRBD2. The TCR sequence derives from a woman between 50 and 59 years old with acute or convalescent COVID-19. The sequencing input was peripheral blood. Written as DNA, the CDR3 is TGCGCCAGCAGCCAACTAGCGGAACAGTTCTTC. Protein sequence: CASSQLAEQFF.